The entry that follows covers one T cell receptor beta chain sequence. No antigen is known for it. This entry belongs to a study of shared clonotypes between healthy human individuals. Study conclusions and caveats: In general, naive subsets displayed greater estimated richness than memory subsets did.

Profiled with immunoSEQ multiplex PCR; TCRdb holds only in-frame clones, not every one. Of 2,500,000 or so clones listed, around nine tenths are singletons. The sequenced sample consisted of naive CD4+ T cells sorted from blood. The subset is: CD45RA+ positively selected. The source of this sequence is a man aged 18 to 29 in good health.

The CDR3 coding sequence is TGTGCCAGCAGTTGGGCCCAGGCTGGCGGGAGGCGCCTCTACGAGCAGTACTTC. It yields the protein CASSWAQAGGRRLYEQYF. This sequence joins TRBV27 and TRBJ2-7, with 8 bases fitting TRBD2. Germline loops: CDR1 MNHEY, CDR2 SMNVEV (reference sequence). This CDR3 region has 18 residues. V shed 4 bases and J 3 bases; nucleotides not matched to a gene: 17.